Each of the 24 T cell receptor beta chains below was sequenced from the same sample in a study of blood T cell repertoires in COVID-19. Data came from immunoSEQ multiplex PCR; TCRdb stores just in-frame clones and leaves some out. The sample includes under 200,000 clones, 79% of them seen just once. The sample was peripheral blood. The receptors shown here come from a woman aged 40 to 50 with COVID-19, enrolled during active disease.

The gene calls are TRBV27 and TRBJ1-2; D is unresolved. Germline V gene lookup returns CDR1 MNHEY and CDR2 SMNVEV (reference sequence). Trimming cost V 11 bases and J 8 bases, with 9 bases left between them. This CDR3 comprises 9 residues. The CDR3 DNA sequence: TGTGCCCGTTTCGTCGGCTACACCTTC. It codes for CARFVGYTF.

The chain employs TRBV5-6 and TRBJ2-2, with a possible D match to TRBD2 (6 bases). This CDR3 has 16 residues. Trimming took 3 bases from V and 1 from J, leaving 13 bases between them. Germline-derived CDR1 and CDR2 are SGHDT and YYEEEE. The CDR3 nucleotides are TGTGCCAGCAGCTCATCCGGGCGGGGGAACACCGGGGAGCTGTTTTTT. The encoded protein is CASSSSGRGNTGELFF.

The chain carries TRBV7-2 and TRBJ2-3, with a tentative D call TRBD2 (5 bases). V gave up 5 bases and J gave up 2 bases, with 8 bases separating them. Germline V gene data show CDR1 as SGHTA and CDR2 as FQGNSA. The CDR3 covers 13 residues. The CDR3 DNA follows: TGTGCCAGCAGCACCGGGAACACAGATACGCAGTATTTT. As protein: CASSTGNTDTQYF.

The V gene is TRBV9, the J gene TRBJ2-3, with TRBD2 matching 11 bases. This CDR3 region has 15 residues. Trimming at V came to 0 bases and at J to 5 bases, leaving 2 bases not matched to a gene. Per the germline V gene, CDR1 is SGDLS and CDR2 is YYNGEE. CDR3 region: CASSVVAGGQDTQYF. In nucleotides, the CDR3 is TGTGCCAGCAGCGTAGTAGCGGGGGGGCAAGATACGCAGTATTTT.

V and J are TRBV7-8 and TRBJ1-1; 9 bases fit TRBD1. The CDR3 is 18 residues long. V lost 1 base, J lost 0 bases, and 9 bases stayed unmatched. Per the germline V gene, CDR1 is SGHVS and CDR2 is FQNEAQ. For the CDR3, the DNA is TGTGCCAGCAGCTTAGACCGGACAGGGGAATTTATGAACACTGAAGCTTTCTTT. Protein product: CASSLDRTGEFMNTEAFF.

The gene calls are TRBV7-8 and TRBJ2-7; a weak D match, TRBD1 (7 bases). The germline V gene encodes CDR1 SGHVS and CDR2 FQNEAQ. CDR3 length: 15 amino acids. Trimming removed 5 bases from V and 4 bases from J, with 18 bases in between. The CDR3: CASSLQGTARYEQYF. The CDR3 DNA reads as TGTGCCAGCAGCCTACAGGGGACTGCGAGGTACGAGCAGTACTTC.

This chain joins TRBV7-2 and TRBJ2-7, with 13 bases matching TRBD2. Germline trimming cut 7 bases from V and 1 base from J; bases unmatched to any gene: 4. Germline loops: CDR1 SGHTA, CDR2 FQGNSA. The CDR3 totals 15 residues. The CDR3 DNA sequence: TGTGCCAGCAAGACTAGCGGGGGGTATTCCTACGAGCAGTACTTC. Encoded protein: CASKTSGGYSYEQYF.

The CDR3 reads CSAGQSRMDTQYF. The CDR3 DNA is TGCAGCGCGGGACAGAGCCGTATGGATACGCAGTATTTT. The V call is TRBV29-1, the J call TRBJ2-3; 7 bases line up with TRBD1. Trimming at V came to 7 bases and at J to 6 bases, leaving 10 bases not matched to a gene. Germline assignment: CDR1 SQVTM and CDR2 ANQGSEA. There are 13 residues in the CDR3.

The V and J genes are TRBV30 and TRBJ1-5; unclear D gene. V lost 2 bases and J 2 bases, leaving 7 bases between the germline ends. The CDR3 covers 13 residues. CDR1 and CDR2 (germline): GTSNPN, SVGIG (reference sequence). The CDR3 DNA reads TGTGCCTGGAGTAAAGAGGGCAATCAGCCCCAGCATTTT. Translating gives CAWSKEGNQPQHF.

The chain uses TRBV5-1 and TRBJ2-3; tentatively, D is TRBD1 (6 bases). V was trimmed by 4 bases and J by 10 bases, leaving 19 bases between them. Germline lookup yields CDR1 SGHRS and CDR2 YFSETQ. CDR3 length: 14 residues. CDR3: CASSQQTGSVSQYF. CDR3 nucleotide sequence: TGCGCCAGCAGCCAACAGACAGGATCGGTTTCGCAGTATTTT. The full variable domain, in which reference TRBV5-1 and TRBJ2-3 provide the parts outside the CDR3, is KAGVTQTPRYLIKTRGQQVTLSCSPISGHRSVSWYQQTPGQGLQFLFEYFSETQRNKGNFPGRFSGRQFSNSRSEMNVSTLELGDSALYLCASSQQTGSVSQYFGPGTRLTVL.

The V gene is TRBV3-1 (or the pseudogene TRBV3-2), the J gene TRBJ2-6, with D perhaps TRBD1 (6 bases). Trimming pared 8 bases from V and 1 base from J, leaving 9 bases between. The CDR3 is made up of 14 amino acids. Germline V gene sequence: CDR1 LGHDT, CDR2 YNNKEL (reference sequence). CDR3 region: CASLDRSGANVLTF. CDR3 sequence (DNA): TGTGCCAGCCTCGACAGGTCTGGGGCCAACGTCCTGACTTTC.

The chain joins TRBV9 to TRBJ1-2; no firm D call. V gave up 0 bases and J gave up 4 bases, with 13 bases separating them. The CDR3 extends over 15 amino acids. Germline V gene data show CDR1 as SGDLS and CDR2 as YYNGEE. CDR3 in DNA: TGTGCCAGCAGCGTAGGGAGTACCCATAGCTATGGCTACACCTTC. Amino acids: CASSVGSTHSYGYTF.

The V call is TRBV5-1, the J call TRBJ2-5, with D possibly TRBD2 on 7 matching bases. CDR1 and CDR2 (germline): SGHRS, YFSETQ. The V end lost 0 bases, the J end lost 2 bases, and 14 bases lay between the germline ends. CDR3 length equals 16 residues. The CDR3 spells CASSLGAGARQETQYF. The CDR3 DNA follows: TGCGCCAGCAGCTTGGGGGCGGGGGCCCGACAAGAGACCCAGTACTTC.

In its sample, this clone was seen a few times. V is TRBV6-2 or TRBV6-3 and J is TRBJ1-1; no reliable D call. There are 16 residues in the CDR3. V lost 2 bases and J lost 3, with 16 bases in between. CDR1 is MNHEY, CDR2 SVGEGT, per germline. CDR3 in DNA: TGTGCCAGCAGTTACCCCCTCTTACGGGAGGACACTGAAGCTTTCTTT. Encoded protein: CASSYPLLREDTEAFF.

The V call is TRBV6-2 or TRBV6-3, the J call TRBJ1-1, with 9 bases matching TRBD1. Trimming removed 6 bases from V and 0 bases from J; junction bases left unmatched: 26. The CDR3 consists of 22 residues. The germline CDR1 and CDR2 sequences are MNHEY and SVGEGT. The CDR3 coding sequence is TGTGCCAGCAGCCGAACCTCTACAGGGGGCGGTCCTCTTTCCCCTCTGAACACTGAAGCTTTCTTT. It translates to CASSRTSTGGGPLSPLNTEAFF.

This chain joins TRBV7-3 and TRBJ2-3, with D possibly matching TRBD2 (5 bases). The CDR3 has 14 amino acids. The germline V gene has CDR1 SGHTA and CDR2 FQGTGA. V shed 5 bases and J shed 3 bases, with 12 bases lying between them. CDR3 region: CASSPGLATDTQYF. CDR3 sequence (DNA): TGTGCCAGCAGCCCCGGGCTAGCAACAGATACGCAGTATTTT. The entire variable domain, with the rest obtained from reference TRBV7-3 and TRBJ2-3, is as follows: GAGVSQTPSNKVTEKGKYVELRCDPISGHTALYWYRQSLGQGPEFLIYFQGTGAADDSGLPNDRFFAVRPEGSVSTLKIQRTERGDSAVYLCASSPGLATDTQYFGPGTRLTVL.

The chain has TRBV7-2 and TRBJ1-5, with TRBD1 as a possible D gene (5 bases). CDR1 SGHTA and CDR2 FQGNSA come from the germline V gene. This CDR3 has 12 amino acids. Trimming removed 4 bases at V and 10 bases at J, with 11 bases between. The CDR3 DNA is TGTGCCAGCAGCTGGGGGGGAGGACCCCAGCATTTT. This translates into CASSWGGGPQHF.

This chain uses TRBV9 with TRBJ2-5; D perhaps matches TRBD2 (6 bases). V dropped 3 bases and J dropped 3 bases, with 18 bases sitting between them. This CDR3 has 16 amino acids. The germline V gene encodes CDR1 SGDLS and CDR2 YYNGEE. This chain's CDR3 is CASSEGNSRTKETQYF. The CDR3, as DNA: TGTGCCAGCAGCGAGGGGAACTCAAGGACTAAAGAGACCCAGTACTTC.

This clone has a single count. The chain joins TRBV7-9 to TRBJ1-3; weak D call: TRBD1 (6 bases). The V end lost 5 bases, the J end lost 7 bases, and 15 bases lay between the germline ends. CDR3 length: 14 amino acids. Germline V CDR1 and CDR2: SEHNR, FQNEAQ (reference sequence). The CDR3 DNA follows: TGTGCCAGCAGCCCAGGGGACTATAGGAACACCATATATTTT. Amino acids: CASSPGDYRNTIYF.

A single count supports this clone. V gene TRBV7-6 combines with J gene TRBJ2-5; 10 bases match TRBD2. V gave up 7 bases and J gave up 5 bases; unmatched junction bases: 16. The germline V gene encodes CDR1 SGHVS and CDR2 FNYEAQ. This CDR3 spans 17 amino acids. Here the CDR3 DNA reads TGTGCCAGCACCCTCCCTATTCTAGCGGGGGAGAGTGAGACCCAGTACTTC. It encodes CASTLPILAGESETQYF.

The V call is TRBV7-2, the J call TRBJ2-2, with 9 bases lining up with TRBD2. Trimming cost V 3 bases and J 7 bases; bases outside gene matches: 9. Germline CDR1 SGHTA, CDR2 FQGNSA. The CDR3 runs 16 residues. This chain's CDR3 is CASSLGLAGTYGELFF. The CDR3, as DNA: TGTGCCAGCAGCTTGGGACTAGCTGGGACCTACGGGGAGCTGTTTTTT.

The chain couples TRBV2 to TRBJ1-1, with no clear D. The CDR3 extends over 12 amino acids. V gave up 6 bases and J gave up 10 bases, with 15 bases separating them. Germline V CDR1 and CDR2: SNHLY, FYNNEI. CDR3 DNA sequence: TGTGCCAGCAGGAGGCTACCTGAGGGAGCTTTCTTT. Translating it yields CASRRLPEGAFF.

Worth noting for this clone: The junction does not match germline at one end; this may be a read error. CDR3 amino acids: CASSDSSGRQIF. CDR3 nucleotides: TGTGCCAGCAGTGACTCGTCAGGGCGGCAAATTTTT. The chain has TRBV6-4 and TRBJ1-4; weak D call: TRBD1 (5 bases). The germline CDR1 and CDR2 sequences are MRHNA and SNTAGT. This CDR3 region has 12 residues.

This sequence joins TRBV7-8 and TRBJ2-2; tentatively, D is TRBD1 (6 bases). The CDR3 is 17 residues long. V was shortened by 2 bases and J by 0 bases, with 13 bases between the two germline ends. CDR1 SGHVS and CDR2 FQNEAQ come from the germline V gene. Here the CDR3 DNA reads TGTGCCAGCAGCTTATCGGCCTGGACAGCGAACACCGGGGAGCTGTTTTTT. It specifies CASSLSAWTANTGELFF.